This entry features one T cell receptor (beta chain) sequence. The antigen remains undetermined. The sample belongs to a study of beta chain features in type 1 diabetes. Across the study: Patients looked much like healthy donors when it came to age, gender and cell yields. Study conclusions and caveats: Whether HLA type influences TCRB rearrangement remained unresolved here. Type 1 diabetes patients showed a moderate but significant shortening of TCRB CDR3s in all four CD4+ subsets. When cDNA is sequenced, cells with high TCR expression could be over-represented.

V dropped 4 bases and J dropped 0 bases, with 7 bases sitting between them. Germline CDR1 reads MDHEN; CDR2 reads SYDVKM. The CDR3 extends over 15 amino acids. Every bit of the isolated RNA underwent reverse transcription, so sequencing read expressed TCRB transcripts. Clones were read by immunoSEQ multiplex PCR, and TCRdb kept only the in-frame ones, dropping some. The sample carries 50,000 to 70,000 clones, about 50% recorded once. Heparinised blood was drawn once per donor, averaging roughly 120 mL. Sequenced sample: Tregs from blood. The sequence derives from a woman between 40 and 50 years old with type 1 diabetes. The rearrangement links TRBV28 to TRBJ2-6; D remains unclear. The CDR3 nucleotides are TGTGCCAGCAGTTCCCAGTTCTCTGGGGCCAACGTCCTGACTTTC. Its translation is CASSSQFSGANVLTF.